The rows below give T cell receptor beta chains drawn from one sample of a study of OX40 agonist ivuxolimab in advanced cancers. The repertoire was sequenced with immunoSEQ multiplex PCR; TCRdb's copy has only in-frame clones and lacks some. The sample lists tens of thousands of clones; roughly nine tenths were seen once. The starting material was CD4+ or CD8+ T cells sorted from blood, obtained in a trial of the OX40 agonist ivuxolimab. These receptors came from an adult with an advanced solid tumor such as melanoma, head and neck, liver or kidney cancer. The CDR3 runs from the conserved cysteine through the conserved F or W. The D gene is left open where the match is weak. Clone size appears in some rows only: once, few, many, or a class for an expanded clone.

CDR3 protein | CDR3 DNA | J gene | clone size | V gene | D gene | CDR3 length
CASRSETQYF | TGTGCCAGCAGGTCGGAGACCCAGTACTTC | TRBJ2-5 | once | TRBV2 | NA | 10
CASSTWTGGYTEAFF | TGTGCCAGCAGTACGTGGACAGGGGGGTACACTGAAGCTTTCTTT | TRBJ1-1 | NA | TRBV27 | TRBD1 | 15
CASSLVRGGTQYF | TGCGCCAGCAGCTTGGTGCGAGGTGGGACCCAGTACTTC | TRBJ2-5 | NA | TRBV5-1 | NA | 13
CATFGQFSSAYGYTF | TGTGCCACATTCGGACAGTTCTCGTCGGCATATGGCTACACCTTC | TRBJ1-2 | once | TRBV28 | NA | 15
CASRRTGDSNQPQHF | TGTGCCAGCAGAAGGACAGGGGATAGCAATCAGCCCCAGCATTTT | TRBJ1-5 | NA | TRBV6-6 | TRBD1 | 15
CASSLDREAYEQYF | TGTGCCAGCAGCTTAGACAGGGAAGCCTACGAGCAGTACTTC | TRBJ2-7 | NA | TRBV11-2 | NA | 14
CASSLRGATTYEQYF | TGTGCCAGCAGCTTACGGGGGGCGACCACCTACGAGCAGTACTTC | TRBJ2-7 | NA | TRBV7-2 | NA | 15
CASSYKGNEQYF | TGTGCCAGCAGTTACAAGGGAAACGAGCAGTACTTC | TRBJ2-7 | NA | TRBV6-5 | NA | 12
CASRVAGANTGELFF | TGTGCCAGCAGAGTAGCGGGAGCGAACACCGGGGAGCTGTTTTTT | TRBJ2-2 | NA | TRBV9 | TRBD2 | 15
CASTGETQYF | TGTGCCAGCACTGGAGAGACCCAGTACTTC | TRBJ2-5 | NA | TRBV5-5 | NA | 10
CASSFSTPRSGNTIYF | TGTGCCAGCAGCTTCTCCACACCCCGCTCTGGAAACACCATATATTTT | TRBJ1-3 | NA | TRBV11-2 | NA | 16
CASSLQGQGGGELFF | TGTGCCAGCAGCCTTCAAGGACAGGGAGGCGGGGAGCTGTTTTTT | TRBJ2-2 | NA | TRBV9 | TRBD1 | 15
CASKGTQNTEAFF | TGTGCCAGCAAGGGGACCCAGAACACTGAAGCTTTCTTT | TRBJ1-1 | NA | TRBV2 | NA | 13
CASSSGTGGSYEQYF | TGTGCCAGTAGCAGCGGGACAGGGGGATCCTACGAGCAGTACTTC | TRBJ2-7 | NA | TRBV19 | TRBD1 | 15
CASRTGLNTDTQYF | TGTGCCAGCCGGACAGGGCTTAACACAGATACGCAGTATTTT | TRBJ2-3 | NA | TRBV2 | TRBD1 | 14
CASSFGDRGRAYEQYF | TGTGCCAGCAGCTTTGGGGACAGGGGGCGCGCCTACGAGCAGTACTTC | TRBJ2-7 | NA | TRBV5-4 | TRBD1 | 16
CASSFVESSYEQYF | TGCGCCAGCAGCTTTGTAGAGAGCTCCTACGAGCAGTACTTC | TRBJ2-7 | few | TRBV5-1 | NA | 14
CASSESPGSPLHF | TGTGCCAGCAGTGAATCGCCGGGTTCACCCCTCCACTTT | TRBJ1-6 | NA | TRBV2 | NA | 13
CASSLKAGGAAVTGELFF | TGTGCCAGCAGCTTAAAGGCCGGGGGGGCCGCTGTCACCGGGGAGCTGTTTTTT | TRBJ2-2 | NA | TRBV7-2 | TRBD2 | 18
CSARGDTQYF | TGCAGTGCTAGGGGTGATACGCAGTATTTT | TRBJ2-3 | NA | TRBV20-1 | NA | 10
CASSIRQSDQPQHF | TGTGCCAGTAGTATTAGACAGAGCGATCAGCCCCAGCATTTT | TRBJ1-5 | NA | TRBV19 | NA | 14
CASNLAGEYTQYF | TGTGCCAGCAACCTAGCGGGAGAATACACGCAGTATTTT | TRBJ2-3 | NA | TRBV2 | TRBD2 | 13
CASSPQAGGTQETQYF | TGTGCCAGCTCACCACAAGCGGGGGGGACCCAAGAGACCCAGTACTTC | TRBJ2-5 | NA | TRBV18 | TRBD2 | 16
CASSLLWSTGEETQYF | TGCGCCAGCAGCCTCCTTTGGTCGACAGGGGAAGAGACCCAGTACTTC | TRBJ2-5 | NA | TRBV4-3 | TRBD1 | 16
CASSFYSGSRYEQFF | TGTGCCAGCAGCTTTTATAGCGGGAGTAGGTATGAGCAGTTCTTC | TRBJ2-1 | NA | TRBV7-9 | TRBD2 | 15
CASSTGTSGMETQYF | TGTGCCAGCAGCACCGGGACTAGCGGGATGGAGACCCAGTACTTC | TRBJ2-5 | NA | TRBV5-8 | TRBD2 | 15
CASIRGLPVNQPQHF | TGTGCCAGCATCAGAGGGTTACCAGTCAATCAGCCCCAGCATTTT | TRBJ1-5 | NA | TRBV6-1 | NA | 15
CASSYYNYGYTF | TGTGCCAGCAGTTACTATAACTATGGCTACACCTTC | TRBJ1-2 | NA | TRBV6-6 | NA | 12
CASSITSGGNEQFF | TGTGCCAGTAGTATAACTAGCGGAGGGAATGAGCAGTTCTTC | TRBJ2-1 | NA | TRBV19 | TRBD2 | 14
CASSETGRTNTEAFF | TGTGCCAGCAGCGAGACAGGACGGACGAACACTGAAGCTTTCTTT | TRBJ1-1 | few | TRBV9 | NA | 15
CAGGRGGAEQFF | TGTGCCGGGGGGAGGGGGGGCGCTGAGCAGTTCTTC | TRBJ2-1 | NA | TRBV30 | NA | 12
CASSLALTSGNTIYF | TGCGCCAGCAGCTTGGCCCTCACCTCTGGAAACACCATATATTTT | TRBJ1-3 | NA | TRBV5-1 | NA | 15
CASSQGPQETQYF | TGTGCCAGCAGCCAGGGGCCTCAAGAGACCCAGTACTTC | TRBJ2-5 | NA | TRBV4-2 | NA | 13
CASSPGLAGTEAFF | TGTGCCAGCTCACCGGGGTTGGCGGGGACTGAAGCTTTCTTT | TRBJ1-1 | NA | TRBV18 | NA | 14
CASGARPADTQYF | TGTGCCAGCGGGGCCAGGCCGGCAGATACGCAGTATTTT | TRBJ2-3 | NA | TRBV2 | NA | 13
CASSGTGGATGELFF | TGTGCCAGCAGTGGGACAGGGGGCGCCACCGGGGAGCTGTTTTTT | TRBJ2-2 | NA | TRBV2 | TRBD1 | 15
CASRGLAENEQFF | TGTGCCAGCAGAGGACTAGCGGAAAATGAGCAGTTCTTC | TRBJ2-1 | NA | TRBV6-5 | TRBD2 | 13
CASGLYPSSTDTQYF | TGTGCCAGCGGCCTCTATCCGTCTAGCACAGATACGCAGTATTTT | TRBJ2-3 | NA | TRBV2 | NA | 15
CASSTKTGLAGYLYEQYF | TGTGCCAGCAGCACAAAGACTGGACTAGCGGGTTACCTTTACGAGCAGTACTTC | TRBJ2-7 | NA | TRBV21-1 | NA | 18
CASRRSLAGEYEQYF | TGTGCCAGTAGGCGGTCGCTAGCGGGAGAATACGAGCAGTACTTC | TRBJ2-7 | NA | TRBV19 | TRBD2 | 15
CASSSGLVVETQYF | TGTGCCAGTAGTTCGGGACTAGTAGTGGAGACCCAGTACTTC | TRBJ2-5 | NA | TRBV19 | TRBD2 | 14
CASSVGPDRETQYF | TGTGCCAGTAGTGTCGGGCCCGATCGGGAGACCCAGTACTTC | TRBJ2-5 | NA | TRBV19 | NA | 14
CASSLLASMGSGYTF | TGTGCCAGCAGCTTATTGGCCAGCATGGGAAGTGGCTACACCTTC | TRBJ1-2 | NA | TRBV5-6 | NA | 15
CASSSGQNQPQHF | TGTGCCAGCAGCTCCGGACAGAATCAGCCCCAGCATTTT | TRBJ1-5 | NA | TRBV5-6 | NA | 13
CAIRVGTLEAGELFF | TGTGCCATCAGAGTAGGGACGTTGGAGGCCGGGGAGCTGTTTTTT | TRBJ2-2 | NA | TRBV10-3 | NA | 15
CASSPLAARETQYF | TGTGCCAGCTCACCACTGGCGGCGAGAGAGACCCAGTACTTC | TRBJ2-5 | NA | TRBV18 | NA | 14
CASSNGAPYTDTQYF | TGTGCCAGCAGTAACGGGGCACCTTACACAGATACGCAGTATTTT | TRBJ2-3 | NA | TRBV2 | NA | 15
CASSAGLADYEQYF | TGTGCCAGCAGCGCGGGACTAGCGGACTACGAGCAGTACTTC | TRBJ2-7 | NA | TRBV11-1 | TRBD2 | 14
CASSIGGGGRTKNIQYF | TGTGCCAGTAGTATCGGTGGGGGAGGGAGGACCAAAAACATTCAGTACTTC | TRBJ2-4 | few | TRBV19 | TRBD2 | 17
CASSLQGTSGRRTDTQYF | TGTGCCAGCAGTTTACAAGGGACTAGCGGGAGGAGGACAGATACGCAGTATTTT | TRBJ2-3 | NA | TRBV27 | TRBD2 | 18
CAWSGPTGELFF | TGTGCCTGGAGTGGCCCGACCGGGGAGCTGTTTTTT | TRBJ2-2 | few | TRBV30 | NA | 12
CASSLWLGEQYF | TGTGCCAGCAGCTTATGGCTGGGAGAGCAGTACTTC | TRBJ2-7 | NA | TRBV7-6 | NA | 12